The T cell receptor beta chain under discussion was sequenced for a study of blood T cell repertoires in COVID-19. This clone was seen only once. Clones were read by immunoSEQ multiplex PCR, and TCRdb kept only the in-frame ones, dropping some. This table holds around 470,000 clones, 89% found once. CDR3 length: 17 residues. The V gene is TRBV21-1, the J gene TRBJ2-3; the table's D call, TRBD2, has no DNA check behind it. TRBV21-1 is assigned pseudogene status. The sequencing sample was made of peripheral blood. The source of this sequence is a man in his late teens or twenties with COVID-19, enrolled during active disease. The CDR3 loop reads CASSKTPLVTGTDTQYF. The CDR3, as DNA: TGTGCCAGCAGCAAAACCCCTCTAGTTACGGGAACAGATACGCAGTATTTT.